The T cell receptor (beta chain) described here comes from a study of T-cell memory formation after mild COVID-19. Background on the study: Among the donors, TCR clusters were largely specific to each donor. Study-level findings and limits: Pre-infection memory already had some responding clones, implying cross-reactive memory joined. CD4+ contracting clones were mainly CM and EM; CD8+ ones, EMRA. In second-wave clones peaking day 37, SARS-CoV-2 specificity remained unconfirmed.

Using its own MiXCR run on the 5' RACE reads, TCRdb lists one record per CDR3 protein. The table records about 180,000 distinct CDR3 sequences, around 18% of them present only once. Germline assignment: CDR1 LGHNA and CDR2 YSLEER. There are 13 residues in the CDR3. V gave up 0 bases and J gave up 12 bases; unmatched junction bases: 5. As regards this clonotype: Its antigen remains unknown.

The sequenced sample consisted of PBMCs or a T cell subset sorted from them (not recorded which). V and J are TRBV4-3 and TRBJ2-1; 7 bases fit TRBD2. The source of this sequence is a young man who had mild COVID-19 (a few samples of this study predate the infection). Cell type and time point are not known. CDR3 nucleotide sequence: TGCGCCAGCAGCCAAGATACGGGGGGTGGGCAGTTCTTC. This gives the protein CASSQDTGGGQFF.